Listed below are T cell receptor beta chains from one sample, sequenced in a study of vaccination and CD4 T cells after COVID-19. TCRdb independently ran MiXCR on the PCR reads; one entry per CDR3 protein. Of about 10,000 distinct CDR3 sequences in the sample, more than 30% were seen once. Their antigens remain unidentified. The sequenced material came from CD4+ T cells from blood, cultured in vitro. Receptors were obtained from a human donor in good health. CDR3s include the opening cysteine and the closing phenylalanine or tryptophan. Fields, in order: D gene, J gene, clone size, V gene, CDR3 DNA, CDR3 protein. D genes are given only for firm matches. The size of a clone is reported for some rows only, either as once, few or many, or as a class for expanded clones.

-	TRBJ1-1	-	TRBV7-3	TGTGCCAGCAGCCTCGTTCTTATCGGGGACACTGAAGCTTTCTTT	CASSLVLIGDTEAFF
-	TRBJ1-6	few	TRBV6-5	TGTGCCAGCAGTTACTCTCACCAACAGACTCGGGGTTCACCCCTCCACTTT	CASSYSHQQTRGSPLHF
-	TRBJ1-6	hyperexpanded	TRBV20-1	TGCAGTGCTAGAGCGCGGAGACTCACTAATTCACCCCTCCACTTT	CSARARRLTNSPLHF
TRBD1	TRBJ1-4	-	TRBV7-8	TGTGCCAGCGCGAAGGGACAGCGAAATGAAAAACTGTTTTTT	CASAKGQRNEKLFF
-	TRBJ1-5	-	TRBV18	TGTGCCAGCTCACCGGAATTACCTGACTCCCCCAATCAGCCCCAGCATTTT	CASSPELPDSPNQPQHF
-	TRBJ1-1	-	TRBV5-1	TGCGCCAGCAGCAGGGACGGTCGAGAGGGGGCTGAAGCTTTCTTT	CASSRDGREGAEAFF
TRBD1	TRBJ1-1	-	TRBV9	TGTGCCAGCAGCGTGTGGGGGACAGGGGGCACTGAAGCTTTCTTT	CASSVWGTGGTEAFF
-	TRBJ2-7	medium-sized	TRBV5-4	TGTGCCAGCAGCTTGGGGGGAAGCTCCTACGAGCAGTACTTC	CASSLGGSSYEQYF
TRBD2	TRBJ2-7	few	TRBV6-1	TGTGCCAGCACCGGGACTAGCACATTCGAGCAGTACTTC	CASTGTSTFEQYF
-	TRBJ2-5	-	TRBV7-9	TGTGCCAGCAGCTTAAGTGTAATGACCCAAGAGACCCAGTACTTC	CASSLSVMTQETQYF
TRBD1	TRBJ2-7	few	TRBV11-2	TGTGCCAGCAGCTTAGACGGGACAGGGATCCACGAGCAGTACTTC	CASSLDGTGIHEQYF
-	TRBJ1-5	few	TRBV18	TGTGCCAGCTCACCAAACCAGGGTAGTAATCAGCCCCAGCATTTT	CASSPNQGSNQPQHF
-	TRBJ2-2	-	TRBV7-8	TGTGCCAGCAGCCTACAGGGAACCGGGGAGCTGTTTTTT	CASSLQGTGELFF
-	TRBJ2-7	-	TRBV19	TGTGCCAGTAGTCTCGGGGTCAACGCCTACGAGCAGTACTTC	CASSLGVNAYEQYF
TRBD1	TRBJ2-3	medium-sized	TRBV27	TGTGCCAGCAGTTTTTTGGGGACAGGGGGCGGGGGCACAGATACGCAGTATTTT	CASSFLGTGGGGTDTQYF
-	TRBJ1-1	-	TRBV19	TGTGCCAGTAGGGAAAGCGAGAGCGATTACACTGAAGCTTTCTTT	CASRESESDYTEAFF
TRBD2	TRBJ2-4	-	TRBV5-6	TGTGCCAGCAGCTTTTCCCGGGACTATCATGCCAAAAACATTCAGTACTTC	CASSFSRDYHAKNIQYF
-	TRBJ1-6	few	TRBV7-3	TGTGCCAGCAGCTTAGGGCAGAGTCTCTCACCCCTCCACTTT	CASSLGQSLSPLHF
-	TRBJ1-2	-	TRBV10-3	TGTGCCATCAGTGAATCGGGCAGGGAGGACGGCTACACCTTC	CAISESGREDGYTF
-	TRBJ2-1	-	TRBV6-1	TGTGCCAGCAGGCCCCCGGAGGGGGGAAACAATGAGCAGTTCTTC	CASRPPEGGNNEQFF
-	TRBJ1-2	-	TRBV7-9	TGTGCCAGCAGCTACCAGGACTATGGCTACACCTTC	CASSYQDYGYTF
-	TRBJ1-1	-	TRBV19	TGTGCCAGTAAGGAGACAAACTCAGAGGGAGCTTTCTTT	CASKETNSEGAFF
-	TRBJ2-1	-	TRBV7-3	TGTGCCAGCAGCCCGGGGGCTTCCCCCTACAATGAGCAGTTCTTC	CASSPGASPYNEQFF
TRBD2	TRBJ2-7	-	TRBV6-1	TGTGCCAGCAGATGGGGGGGTTCCGCCTACGAGCAGTACTTC	CASRWGGSAYEQYF
-	TRBJ1-5	-	TRBV20-1	TGCAGTGCTGGAATGACAGTTAGCAATCAGCCCCAGCATTTT	CSAGMTVSNQPQHF
-	TRBJ2-5	medium-sized	TRBV20-1	TGCAGTGCTAGAGATCAAAATAGCGGTAGGGAGACCCAGTACTTC	CSARDQNSGRETQYF
-	TRBJ1-2	-	TRBV20-1	TGCAGTGGCAGTCCTGAAAACTATGGCTACACCTTC	CSGSPENYGYTF
-	TRBJ1-2	-	TRBV27	TGTGCCAGCAGTTTGGGACCTAACTATGGCTACACCTTC	CASSLGPNYGYTF
TRBD1	TRBJ2-2	-	TRBV6-5	TGTGCCAGCAGTTGGACAGGGAACACCGGGGAGCTGTTTTTT	CASSWTGNTGELFF
-	TRBJ2-5	few	TRBV7-7	TGTGCCAGCAGCTTAGGTGGCGGGGGCGACCAAGAGACCCAGTACTTC	CASSLGGGGDQETQYF
-	TRBJ1-3	-	TRBV7-3	TGTGCCAGCAGCCCCCTCTCAGGCTCTGGAAACACCATATATTTT	CASSPLSGSGNTIYF
-	TRBJ1-1	-	TRBV12-3/TRBV12-4	TGTGCCAGCAGTGAAGCCGGGGCGAGGGGGTACACTGAAGCTTTCTTT	CASSEAGARGYTEAFF
-	TRBJ1-1	few	TRBV6-1	TGTGCCAGCAGTCCTGCGGGGCAGAAGAGGAACACTGAAGCTTTCTTT	CASSPAGQKRNTEAFF
-	TRBJ2-2	-	TRBV7-8	TGTGCCAGCAGTCAACAGGGAGTTAGCACCGGGGAGCTGTTTTTT	CASSQQGVSTGELFF
TRBD1	TRBJ1-1	-	TRBV7-9	TGTGCCAGCAGGCCGACAGGGGCAGGCACTGAAGCTTTCTTT	CASRPTGAGTEAFF
TRBD1	TRBJ1-2	medium-sized	TRBV5-6	TGTGCCAGCAGCTCCGGACAGGCTAACTATGGCTACACCTTC	CASSSGQANYGYTF
TRBD2	TRBJ2-5	few	TRBV20-1	TGCAGTGCTAGAGTATTAAAAGGAACTAGCGGGTTAGGGGAGACCCAGTACTTC	CSARVLKGTSGLGETQYF
-	TRBJ2-7	-	TRBV7-2	TGTGCCAGCACGCCGGGCCGCCCCTACGAGCAGTACTTC	CASTPGRPYEQYF
-	TRBJ2-7	-	TRBV2	TGTGCCAGCAGAGACAGTCTTGGCGAGCAGTACTTC	CASRDSLGEQYF
TRBD2	TRBJ2-3	-	TRBV20-1	TGCAGTGCTGCCCTCCCTAACTTCGGGGGGGAAACAGATACGCAGTATTTT	CSAALPNFGGETDTQYF
TRBD2	TRBJ2-1	-	TRBV7-6	TGTGCCAGCAGCGGCGCTAGCGGGAACAATGAGCAGTTCTTC	CASSGASGNNEQFF
-	TRBJ2-7	-	TRBV6-2/TRBV6-3	TGTGCCAGCAGCGTGGACGCCCGTTGGAACTACGAGCAGTACTTC	CASSVDARWNYEQYF
-	TRBJ2-2	-	TRBV6-1	TGTGCCAGCAGTGAAGAGGCCTCCTCCGGGGAGCTGTTTTTT	CASSEEASSGELFF
-	TRBJ1-2	few	TRBV6-4	TGTGCCAGCAGCCTCGAGGCGGGGGTAATGGGCTACACCTTC	CASSLEAGVMGYTF
TRBD1	TRBJ1-2	-	TRBV9	TGTGCCAGCAGCCTTTCCAGGGGGCTTGATGGCTACACCTTC	CASSLSRGLDGYTF
-	TRBJ1-5	-	TRBV5-1	TGCGCCAGCAGCCCGGATAGCAATCAGCCCCAGCATTTT	CASSPDSNQPQHF
-	TRBJ2-5	-	TRBV7-7	TGTGCTAGCAGCGCCTCCATCGTAGAGACCCAGTACTTC	CASSASIVETQYF
-	TRBJ1-1	-	TRBV28	TGTGCCAGCAGTTTATCAGGCCGGTACACTGAAGCTTTCTTT	CASSLSGRYTEAFF
-	TRBJ1-5	-	TRBV11-2	TGTGCCAGCAGCTTAGGGCCGACAGGTCTGACCCAGCATTTT	CASSLGPTGLTQHF
-	TRBJ2-2	few	TRBV6-2/TRBV6-3	TGTGCCAGCAGTTATTCCACCATATTCGGGGAGCTGTTTTTT	CASSYSTIFGELFF
-	TRBJ1-1	-	TRBV11-2	TGTGCCAGCAGCTTCTCCGGCCTGGGCACTGAAGCTTTCTTT	CASSFSGLGTEAFF
-	TRBJ1-5	-	TRBV12-3/TRBV12-4	TGTGCCAGCAGTTTATGGGGGGGGAACAATCAGCCCCAGCATTTT	CASSLWGGNNQPQHF
-	TRBJ2-4	few	TRBV20-1	TGCAGTGCCTTGGCTGTAAAAAACATTCAGTACTTC	CSALAVKNIQYF
-	TRBJ1-5	-	TRBV30	TGTGCCTGGCCCAATCAGCCCCAGCATTTT	CAWPNQPQHF